The present entry profiles one TCR beta chain with its context. This entry comes from a study of CD8 T cells in Susac syndrome. The authors sequenced TCR beta from blood CD8+ and CD4+ T cells. Reverse transcription of about 0.5 to 1 ug RNA was carried out with random hexamers. TCRdb re-called the immunoSEQ multiplex PCR reads through MiXCR, storing one row per CDR3 protein. There are roughly 100,000 distinct CDR3 sequences in the sample; roughly 94% occur only once, and around 0.41% lies in the top ten. The length of the CDR3 is 15 residues. Between the trimmed V and J ends, which lost 5 bases and 3 bases, there was a span of 13 bases.

The receptor comes from a human donor with Susac syndrome. The specimen sequenced was CD8+ T cells from PBMCs. The chain joins TRBV12-3 or TRBV12-4 to TRBJ2-2, with a tentative D call TRBD2 (6 bases). Here the CDR3 DNA reads TGTGCCAGCAGTCCTGGGGGGTTCGACACCGGGGAGCTGTTTTTT. It encodes CASSPGGFDTGELFF.